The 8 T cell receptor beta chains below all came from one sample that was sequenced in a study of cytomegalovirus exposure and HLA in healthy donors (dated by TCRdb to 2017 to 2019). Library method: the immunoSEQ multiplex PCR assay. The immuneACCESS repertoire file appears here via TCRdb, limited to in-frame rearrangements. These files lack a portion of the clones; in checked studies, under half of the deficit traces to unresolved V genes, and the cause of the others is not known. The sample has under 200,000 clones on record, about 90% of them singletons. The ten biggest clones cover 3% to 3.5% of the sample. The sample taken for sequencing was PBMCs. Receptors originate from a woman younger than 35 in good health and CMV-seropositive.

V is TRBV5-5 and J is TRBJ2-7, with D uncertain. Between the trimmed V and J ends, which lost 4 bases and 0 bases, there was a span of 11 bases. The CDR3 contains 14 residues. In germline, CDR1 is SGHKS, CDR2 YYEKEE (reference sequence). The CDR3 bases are TGTGCCAGCAGCCGAGGCGGTAGCTCCTACGAGCAGTACTTC. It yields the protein CASSRGGSSYEQYF.

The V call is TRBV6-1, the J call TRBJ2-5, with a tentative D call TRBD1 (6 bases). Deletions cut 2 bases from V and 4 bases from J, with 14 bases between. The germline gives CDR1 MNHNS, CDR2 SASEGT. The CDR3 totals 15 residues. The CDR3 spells CASSELAGESETQYF. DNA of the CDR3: TGTGCCAGCAGTGAATTGGCAGGGGAGTCAGAGACCCAGTACTTC.

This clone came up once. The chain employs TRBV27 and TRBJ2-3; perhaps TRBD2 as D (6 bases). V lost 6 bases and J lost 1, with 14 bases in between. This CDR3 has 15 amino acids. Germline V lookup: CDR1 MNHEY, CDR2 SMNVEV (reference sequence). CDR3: CASSLEGRGTDTQYF. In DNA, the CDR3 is TGTGCCAGCAGCCTGGAGGGCCGCGGCACAGATACGCAGTATTTT.

The CDR3 DNA reads as TGTGCCAGCAGTTTATCGGCAGACTCCTATGGCTACACCTTC. Residues: CASSLSADSYGYTF. V is TRBV28 and J is TRBJ1-2; unclear D gene. The CDR3 loop spans 14 amino acids. The germline V gene has CDR1 MDHEN and CDR2 SYDVKM. V gave up 1 base and J gave up 4 bases, with 10 bases separating them.

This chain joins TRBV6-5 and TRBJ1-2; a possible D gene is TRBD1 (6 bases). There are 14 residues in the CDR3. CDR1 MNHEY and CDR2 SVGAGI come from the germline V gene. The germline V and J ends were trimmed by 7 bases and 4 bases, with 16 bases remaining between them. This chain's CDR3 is CASTRTGTAYGYTF. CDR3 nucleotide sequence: TGTGCCAGCACGCGCACAGGGACGGCCTATGGCTACACCTTC.

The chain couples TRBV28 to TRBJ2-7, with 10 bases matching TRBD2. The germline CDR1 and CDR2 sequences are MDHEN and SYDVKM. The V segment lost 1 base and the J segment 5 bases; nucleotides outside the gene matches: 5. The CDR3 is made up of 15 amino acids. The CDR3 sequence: CASSLLAGGAHEQYF. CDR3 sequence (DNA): TGTGCCAGCAGTTTATTAGCGGGAGGAGCCCACGAGCAGTACTTC. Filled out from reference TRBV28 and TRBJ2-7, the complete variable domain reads DVKVTQSSRYLVKRTGEKVFLECVQDMDHENMFWYRQDPGLGLRLIYFSYDVKMKEKGDIPEGYSVSREKKERFSLILESASTNQTSMYLCASSLLAGGAHEQYFGPGTRLTVT.

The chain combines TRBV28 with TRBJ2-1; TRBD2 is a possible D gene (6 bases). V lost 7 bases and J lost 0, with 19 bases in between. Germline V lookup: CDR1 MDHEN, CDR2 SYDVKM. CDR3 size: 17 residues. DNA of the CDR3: TGTGCCAGCACCTCCGCGGGGCACCCGAGCTCCTACAATGAGCAGTTCTTC. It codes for CASTSAGHPSSYNEQFF.

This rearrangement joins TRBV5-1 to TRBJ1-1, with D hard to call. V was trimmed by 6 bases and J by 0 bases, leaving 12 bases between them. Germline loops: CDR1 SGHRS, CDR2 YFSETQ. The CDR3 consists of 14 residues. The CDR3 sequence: CASNQRGMNTEAFF. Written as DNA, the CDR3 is TGCGCCAGCAACCAAAGAGGGATGAACACTGAAGCTTTCTTT.